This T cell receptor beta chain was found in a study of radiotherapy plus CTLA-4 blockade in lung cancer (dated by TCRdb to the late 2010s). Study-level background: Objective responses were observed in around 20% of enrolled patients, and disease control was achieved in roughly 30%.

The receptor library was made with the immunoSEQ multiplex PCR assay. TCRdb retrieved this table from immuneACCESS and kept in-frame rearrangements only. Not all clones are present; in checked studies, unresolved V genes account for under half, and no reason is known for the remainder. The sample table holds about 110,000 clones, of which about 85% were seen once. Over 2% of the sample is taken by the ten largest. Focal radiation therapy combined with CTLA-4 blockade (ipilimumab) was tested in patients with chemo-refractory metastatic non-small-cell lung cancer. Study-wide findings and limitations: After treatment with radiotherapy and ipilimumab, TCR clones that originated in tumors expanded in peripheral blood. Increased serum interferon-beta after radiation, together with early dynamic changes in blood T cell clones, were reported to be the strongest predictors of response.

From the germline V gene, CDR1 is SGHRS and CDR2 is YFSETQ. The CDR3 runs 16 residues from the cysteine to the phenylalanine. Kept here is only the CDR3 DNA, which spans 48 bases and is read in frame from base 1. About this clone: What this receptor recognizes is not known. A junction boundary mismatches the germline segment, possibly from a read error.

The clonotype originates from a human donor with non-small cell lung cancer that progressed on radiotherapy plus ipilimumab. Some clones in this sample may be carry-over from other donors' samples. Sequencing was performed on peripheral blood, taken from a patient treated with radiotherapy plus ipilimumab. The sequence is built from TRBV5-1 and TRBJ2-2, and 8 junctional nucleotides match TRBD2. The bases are TGCGCCAGCAGCTTGGTAGCGGGGACTAACAGCGGGGAGCTGTTTTTT. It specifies CASSLVAGTNSGELFF. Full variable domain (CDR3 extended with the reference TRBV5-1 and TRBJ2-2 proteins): KAGVTQTPRYLIKTRGQQVTLSCSPISGHRSVSWYQQTPGQGLQFLFEYFSETQRNKGNFPGRFSGRQFSNSRSEMNVSTLELGDSALYLCASSLVAGTNSGELFFGEGSRLTVL.